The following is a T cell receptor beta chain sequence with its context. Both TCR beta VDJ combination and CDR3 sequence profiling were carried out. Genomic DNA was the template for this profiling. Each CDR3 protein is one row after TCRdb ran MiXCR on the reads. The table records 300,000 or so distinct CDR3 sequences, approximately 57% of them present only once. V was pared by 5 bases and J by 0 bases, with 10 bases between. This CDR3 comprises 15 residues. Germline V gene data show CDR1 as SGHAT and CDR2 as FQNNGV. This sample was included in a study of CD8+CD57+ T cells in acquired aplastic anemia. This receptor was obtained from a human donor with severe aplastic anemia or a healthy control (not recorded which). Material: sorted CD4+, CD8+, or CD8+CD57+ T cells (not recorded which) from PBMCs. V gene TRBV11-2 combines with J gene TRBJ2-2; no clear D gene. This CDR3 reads CASSHRVANTGELFF. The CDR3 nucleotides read TGTGCCAGCAGCCACCGGGTGGCGAACACCGGGGAGCTGTTTTTT.